The source of this T cell receptor (beta chain) is a study of T cells after yellow fever vaccination (dated by TCRdb to between 2019 and 2020). For the study in its entirety: Libraries from fractions with low cell numbers were prepared with the SMART-Seq v4 Ultra Low Input RNA kit. Bulk TCR alpha and beta repertoires were sequenced longitudinally to track T-cell clones before and after primary and booster YFV17D yellow fever vaccination. Two healthy male donors made up the cohort, one aged 18 to 29 years and the other aged 30 to 40 years. Blood samples were taken at several timepoints before and after primary and secondary immunization, and bulk PBMC replicates and cell subsets were isolated. The paper's findings and limits, for the study overall: Because only two donors were included in the study, the extent to which the findings can be generalized is limited. Computational filtering was needed because FACS-sorted repertoires could contain abundant contaminating clonotypes from the bulk population. After the booster, most clones that had expanded after primary vaccination were detected again (roughly 96% of CD4 and 70% to 90% of CD8), suggesting broad maintenance of memory. A small fraction of clonotypes appeared in both the CD4 and CD8 compartments, likely as a result of convergent recombination. Compared with the primary T-cell response, the secondary T-cell response was weaker but faster, peaking on day 5 rather than day 15.

This clonotype was picked up a small number of times. Its antigen remains unidentified. One base away there is no much larger clone; base qualities are not given. V is cut by 0 bases and J by 8 bases, and the space between the germline ends is 17 bases. Via the germline V gene, CDR1 is SGHVS and CDR2 FNYEAQ. The CDR3 has 16 amino acids, counting the end cysteine and phenylalanine. Only the CDR3 region is kept as DNA, spanning 48 bases read in frame from base 1. Taken with the paper, the label for treatment or condition translates to: live attenuated yellow fever vaccine strain. Two biological replicates of bulk PBMCs were collected at each blood-draw timepoint. A standard Ficoll-Paque protocol was used to isolate PBMCs from peripheral blood. RNA was extracted with TriZol from bulk PBMCs, CD4 and CD8 fractions, and dextramer-positive and dextramer-negative fractions. TCR cDNA was synthesized by 5'RACE template switching, which introduced a universal primer site and unique molecular identifiers. Priming of cDNA synthesis was performed from both the TCR alpha and TCR beta constant segments. Two PCR steps were used to amplify libraries, with sample barcodes and sequencing adapters being added in the second step. Libraries were sequenced on Illumina HiSeq 2500 (2x100 bp) or NovaSeq (2x150 bp). The source study handled its data this way. MIGEC handled demultiplexing of reads and collapsing into UMI consensus sequences, while MiXCR performed V(D)J alignment. Vaccine-responding clonotypes were defined with edgeR using replicate PBMC samples, requiring FDR below 0.01 and a log2 fold change above 5 up to day 15. CD4 or CD8 identity was assigned to each bulk clonotype according to whether the clonotype was present at higher abundance in the sequenced CD4 repertoire or the sequenced CD8 repertoire. TCRdb reprocessed the public reads (quality trimming at Q25 with fastp, clone calling with MiXCR) and kept in-frame beta chains. Every CDR3 protein is listed once, alongside the most common genes and DNA of its rows. The V and J calls and clone size come from TCRdb's table, not from the authors' own analysis. The sample table holds 620,000 or so distinct CDR3 sequences, of which over 9% were seen once. The ten largest account for 14% to 15% of the sample.

This chain is built from TRBV7-6 and TRBJ2-1; TRBD2 is possibly the D segment (6 matching bases). Sequencing was performed on PBMCs, taken on the day of the yellow fever booster vaccination. This TCR derives from a man aged 25 to 45 who received the YFV17D yellow fever vaccine. The DNA reads TGTGCCAGCAGCTTAGCGTGGTTGACCGGGAGCGATGAGCAGTTCTTC. It codes for CASSLAWLTGSDEQFF.